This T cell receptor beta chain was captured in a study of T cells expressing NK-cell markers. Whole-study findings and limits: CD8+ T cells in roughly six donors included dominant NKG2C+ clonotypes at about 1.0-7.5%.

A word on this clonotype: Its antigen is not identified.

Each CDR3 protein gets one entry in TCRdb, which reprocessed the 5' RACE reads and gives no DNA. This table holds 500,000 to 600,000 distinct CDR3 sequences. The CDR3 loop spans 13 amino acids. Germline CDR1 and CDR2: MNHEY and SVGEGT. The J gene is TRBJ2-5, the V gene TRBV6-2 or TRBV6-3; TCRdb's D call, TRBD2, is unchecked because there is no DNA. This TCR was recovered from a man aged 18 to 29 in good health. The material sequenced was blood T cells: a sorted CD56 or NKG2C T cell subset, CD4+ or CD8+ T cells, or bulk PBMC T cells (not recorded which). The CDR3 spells CASKPAGDLAQYF.